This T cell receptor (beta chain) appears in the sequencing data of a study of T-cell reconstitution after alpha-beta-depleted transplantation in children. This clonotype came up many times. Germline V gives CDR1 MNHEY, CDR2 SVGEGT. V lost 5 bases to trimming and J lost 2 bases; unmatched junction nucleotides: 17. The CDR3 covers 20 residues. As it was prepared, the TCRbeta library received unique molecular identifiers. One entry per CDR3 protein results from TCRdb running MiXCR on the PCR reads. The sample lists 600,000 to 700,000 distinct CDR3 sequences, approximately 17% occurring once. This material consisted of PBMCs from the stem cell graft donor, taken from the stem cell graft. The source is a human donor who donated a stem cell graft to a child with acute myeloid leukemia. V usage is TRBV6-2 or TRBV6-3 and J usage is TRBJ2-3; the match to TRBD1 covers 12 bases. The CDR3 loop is CASSTTGTGGNRISTDTQYF. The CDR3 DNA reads TGTGCCAGCAGTACAACCGGGACAGGGGGCAACCGGATCTCCACAGATACGCAGTATTTT.